In its sample, the clone carrying this T cell receptor beta chain was seen many times. Unique molecular identifiers were used to barcode this TCRbeta library. TCRdb re-called the PCR reads with MiXCR, one entry per CDR3 protein. This table has a few hundred thousand distinct CDR3 sequences, 13% appearing once. This record belongs to a study of T-cell reconstitution after alpha-beta-depleted transplantation in children. This CDR3 is 17 amino acids long. Germline trimming cut 6 bases from V and 10 bases from J; bases unmatched to any gene: 21. Germline CDR1 reads DFQATT; CDR2 reads SNEGSKA (reference sequence).

The sequencing used PBMCs, mostly from graft donor cells, collected 360 days after TCRalphabeta/CD19-depleted stem cell transplant. This TCR was sampled from a male patient younger than 18 who had a stem cell transplant for acute myeloid leukemia, so the T cells may come from the graft donor. The genes are TRBV20-1 and TRBJ2-1, with TRBD1 identical over 10 bases. The CDR3 protein is CSALPAGTGASGREQFF. CDR3 DNA sequence: TGCAGTGCCCTACCTGCCGGGACAGGGGCTTCGGGACGGGAGCAGTTCTTC.